The entry that follows covers one T cell receptor (beta chain) sequence. Its antigen is unidentified. The protocol was immunoSEQ multiplex PCR, while the TCRdb copy is restricted to in-frame clones and leaves out a portion. The sample records around 140,000 clones, about 89% being singletons. The CDR3 has 15 amino acids. Trimming removed 2 bases from V and 1 base from J, with 10 bases in between. CDR1 and CDR2 from the germline V gene are MNHEY and SVGEGT. The data originate from a study of T cell responses to AZD1222 COVID-19 vaccine. Study-level results: At baseline, seropositivity was found in only a handful of AZD1222 recipients. A reported finding is that nearly half of spike-specific TCRs target unmutated variant regions. Sampled repertoires all dated from after the peak T cell response.

Specimen: peripheral blood, collected 28 days after the second dose of the MenACWY control vaccine. The chain combines TRBV6-2 or TRBV6-3 with TRBJ2-3, with a possible D match to TRBD1 (6 bases). The TCR sequence derives from an adult who received the MenACWY meningococcal vaccine as a control. CDR3: CASSYNRDGTDTQYF. CDR3 sequence (DNA): TGTGCCAGCAGTTACAACAGGGACGGCACAGATACGCAGTATTTT.